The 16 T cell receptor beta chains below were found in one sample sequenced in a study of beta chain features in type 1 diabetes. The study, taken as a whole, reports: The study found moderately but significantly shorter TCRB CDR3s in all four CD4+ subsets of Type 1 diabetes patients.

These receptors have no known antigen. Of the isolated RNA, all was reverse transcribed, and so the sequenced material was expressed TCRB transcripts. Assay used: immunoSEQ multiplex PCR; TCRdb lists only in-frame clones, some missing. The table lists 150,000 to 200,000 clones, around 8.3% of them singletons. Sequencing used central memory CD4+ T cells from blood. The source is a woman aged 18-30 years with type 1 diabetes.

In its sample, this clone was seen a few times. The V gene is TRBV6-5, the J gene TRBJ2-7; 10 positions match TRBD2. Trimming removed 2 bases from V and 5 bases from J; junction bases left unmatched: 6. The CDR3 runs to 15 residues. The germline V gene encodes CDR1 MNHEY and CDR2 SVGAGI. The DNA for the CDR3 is TGTGCCAGCAGTTACGCTAGCGGGAGCTTCGACGAGCAGTACTTC. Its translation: CASSYASGSFDEQYF.

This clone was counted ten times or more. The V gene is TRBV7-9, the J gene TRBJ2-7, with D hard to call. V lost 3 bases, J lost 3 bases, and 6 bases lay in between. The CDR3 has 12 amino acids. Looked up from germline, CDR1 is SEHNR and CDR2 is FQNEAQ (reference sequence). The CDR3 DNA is TGTGCCAGCAGCTTGACGGGCTACGAGCAGTACTTC. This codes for CASSLTGYEQYF.

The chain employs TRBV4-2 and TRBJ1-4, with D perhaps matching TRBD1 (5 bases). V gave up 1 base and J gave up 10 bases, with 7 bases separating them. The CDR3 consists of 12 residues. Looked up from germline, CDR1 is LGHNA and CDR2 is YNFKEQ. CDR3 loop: CASSQGQGKLFF. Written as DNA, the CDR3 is TGTGCCAGCAGCCAAGGTCAGGGAAAACTGTTTTTT.

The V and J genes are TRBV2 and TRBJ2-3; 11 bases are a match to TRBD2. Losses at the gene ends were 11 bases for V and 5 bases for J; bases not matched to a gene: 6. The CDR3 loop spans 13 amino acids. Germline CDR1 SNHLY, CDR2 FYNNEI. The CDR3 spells CADSGRAQDTQYF. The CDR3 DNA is TGTGCCGATAGCGGGAGGGCCCAAGATACGCAGTATTTT.

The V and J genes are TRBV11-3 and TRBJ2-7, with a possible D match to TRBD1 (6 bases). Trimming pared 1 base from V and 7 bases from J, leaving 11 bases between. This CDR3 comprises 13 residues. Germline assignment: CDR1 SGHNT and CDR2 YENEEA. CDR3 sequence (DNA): TGTGCCAGCAGCTTAGGTCCCCAGGGGGAGCAGTACTTC. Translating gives CASSLGPQGEQYF.

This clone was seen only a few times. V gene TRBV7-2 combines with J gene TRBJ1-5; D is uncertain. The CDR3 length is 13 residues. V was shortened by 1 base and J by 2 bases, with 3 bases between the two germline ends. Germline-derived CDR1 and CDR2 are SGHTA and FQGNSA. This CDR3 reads CASSLVGNQPQHF. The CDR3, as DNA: TGTGCCAGCAGCTTAGTCGGCAATCAGCCCCAGCATTTT. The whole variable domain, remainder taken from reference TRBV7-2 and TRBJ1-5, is GAGVSQSPSNKVTEKGKDVELRCDPISGHTALYWYRQSLGQGLEFLIYFQGNSAPDKSGLPSDRFSAERTGGSVSTLTIQRTQQEDSAVYLCASSLVGNQPQHFGDGTRLSIL.

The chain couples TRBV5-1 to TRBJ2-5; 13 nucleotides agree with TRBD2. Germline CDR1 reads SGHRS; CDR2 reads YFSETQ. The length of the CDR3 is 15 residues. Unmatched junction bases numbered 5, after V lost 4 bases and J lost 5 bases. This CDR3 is CASSPTSGGRETQYF. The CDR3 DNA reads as TGCGCCAGCAGCCCGACTAGCGGGGGGCGTGAGACCCAGTACTTC.

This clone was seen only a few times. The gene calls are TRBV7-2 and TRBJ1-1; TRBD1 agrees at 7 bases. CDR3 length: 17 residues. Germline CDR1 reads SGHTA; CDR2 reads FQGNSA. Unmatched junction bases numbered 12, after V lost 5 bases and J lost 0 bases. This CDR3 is CASSGRGQDHLNTEAFF. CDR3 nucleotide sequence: TGTGCCAGCAGCGGGCGAGGACAGGACCATCTGAACACTGAAGCTTTCTTT.

CDR3 amino acids: CASSSTGFGNTEAFF. The CDR3 DNA sequence: TGTGCCAGCAGTTCGACAGGGTTCGGGAACACTGAAGCTTTCTTT. This sequence joins TRBV28 and TRBJ1-1; TRBD1 aligns across 7 bases. The trim removed 4 bases at V and 1 base at J, leaving 6 bases unmatched. Germline V gives CDR1 MDHEN, CDR2 SYDVKM. The CDR3 has 15 residues. Full variable domain (rest looked up from reference TRBV28 and TRBJ1-1): DVKVTQSSRYLVKRTGEKVFLECVQDMDHENMFWYRQDPGLGLRLIYFSYDVKMKEKGDIPEGYSVSREKKERFSLILESASTNQTSMYLCASSSTGFGNTEAFFGQGTRLTVV.

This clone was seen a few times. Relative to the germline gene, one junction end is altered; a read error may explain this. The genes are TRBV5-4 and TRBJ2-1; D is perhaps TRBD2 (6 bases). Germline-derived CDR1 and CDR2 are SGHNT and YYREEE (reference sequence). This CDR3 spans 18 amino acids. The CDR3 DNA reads TGCGCCAGCAGCCAAGATGGAATTTTTAGCGGCAGATACAATGAGCAGTTCTTC. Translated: CASSQDGIFSGRYNEQFF.

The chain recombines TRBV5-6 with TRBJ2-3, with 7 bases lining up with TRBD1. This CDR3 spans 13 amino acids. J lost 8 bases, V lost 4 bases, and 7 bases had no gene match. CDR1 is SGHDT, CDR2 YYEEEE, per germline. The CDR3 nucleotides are TGTGCCAGCAGCCGAACAGGGGACCGTACGCAGTATTTT. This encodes CASSRTGDRTQYF.

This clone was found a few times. The DNA for the CDR3 is TGTGCCAGCAGAACCAGGGGGGTCTATGGCTACACCTTC. Translating it yields CASRTRGVYGYTF. The chain uses TRBV6-5 and TRBJ1-2; 7 nucleotides align to TRBD1. This CDR3 is built from 13 residues. V shed 6 bases and J 4 bases; nucleotides not matched to a gene: 5. The germline V gene has CDR1 MNHEY and CDR2 SVGAGI.

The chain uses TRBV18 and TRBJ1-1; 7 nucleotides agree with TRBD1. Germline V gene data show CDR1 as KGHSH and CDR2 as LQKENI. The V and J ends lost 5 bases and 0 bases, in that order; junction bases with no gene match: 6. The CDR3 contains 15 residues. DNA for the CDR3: TGTGCCAGCTCAAGAGACAGGGAGATGAACACTGAAGCTTTCTTT. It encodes CASSRDREMNTEAFF.

As DNA, the CDR3 is TGTGCCACCGGACTAGCGGGGGGGCAGTCCTACAATGAGCAGTTCTTC. Translated: CATGLAGGQSYNEQFF. The V and J genes are TRBV10-3 and TRBJ2-1; 15 bases are a match to TRBD2. CDR1 and CDR2 (germline): ENHRY, SYGVKD. V lost 10 bases and J lost 1; bases outside the gene matches: 5. The CDR3 spans 16 residues.

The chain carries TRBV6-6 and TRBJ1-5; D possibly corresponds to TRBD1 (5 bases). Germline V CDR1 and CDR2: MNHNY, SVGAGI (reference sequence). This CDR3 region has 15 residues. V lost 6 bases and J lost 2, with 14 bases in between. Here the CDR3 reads CASSSRGGGNQPQHF. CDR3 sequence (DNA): TGTGCCAGCAGCTCCCGGGGGGGTGGCAATCAGCCCCAGCATTTT.

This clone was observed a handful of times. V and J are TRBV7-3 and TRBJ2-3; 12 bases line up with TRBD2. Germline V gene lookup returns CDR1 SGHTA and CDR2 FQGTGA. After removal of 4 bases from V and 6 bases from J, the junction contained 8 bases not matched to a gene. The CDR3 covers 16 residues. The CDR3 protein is CASSSGLAGPVDTQYF. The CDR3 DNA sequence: TGTGCCAGCAGCTCCGGACTAGCGGGGCCTGTTGATACGCAGTATTTT.